This is a list of T cell receptor beta chains from one sample in a study of patients and donors after allogeneic stem cell transplantation. TCRdb re-called the RT-PCR reads with MiXCR, one entry per CDR3 protein. This table has fewer than 180,000 distinct CDR3 sequences, about two fifths appearing once. The sequencing sample was made of blood, either unsorted or a sorted T cell fraction (not recorded which). The receptor set was obtained from a human donor who was either an allogeneic HSCT recipient or a stem cell or donor lymphocyte infusion donor (not recorded which). It is not recorded whose cells these are; they may come from a transplant donor. Both conserved end residues are part of each CDR3. A D gene is named only where the DNA matches it firmly. Clone size appears in some rows only: once, few, many, or a class for an expanded clone.

abundance	v_gene	d_gene	j_gene	CDR3nt	CDR3aa
.	TRBV7-9	.	TRBJ1-1	TGTGCCAGCTTCCTTAGTGCGGACACTGAAGCTTTCTTT	CASFLSADTEAFF
few	TRBV11-1	.	TRBJ1-1	TGTGCCAGCAGCTTTTCCCAGGGACTGAACACTGAAGCTTTCTTT	CASSFSQGLNTEAFF
.	TRBV4-3	.	TRBJ2-7	TGCGCCAGCAGCCAGGGACCCGCGGGGTCCTACGAGCAGTACTTC	CASSQGPAGSYEQYF
many	TRBV5-1	.	TRBJ1-1	TGCGCCAGCAGCCCCACAGGAGTAGCTGAAGCTTTCTTT	CASSPTGVAEAFF
.	TRBV10-3	.	TRBJ1-2	TGTGCCATCAGTGAGTTTCTACCCAGCAGGGATGGCTACACCTTC	CAISEFLPSRDGYTF
.	TRBV30	.	TRBJ1-3	TGTGCCTGGCAAGACCCGAATACCATATATTTT	CAWQDPNTIYF
many	TRBV20-1	TRBD1	TRBJ1-2	TGCAGTGCTAGAGATTTCGGGGTTAGGACAGGGGACTATGGCTACACCTTC	CSARDFGVRTGDYGYTF
many	TRBV9	TRBD1	TRBJ1-3	TGTGCCAGCAGCCCACGGGGACAGGAAAACACCATATATTTT	CASSPRGQENTIYF
few	TRBV6-1	.	TRBJ1-4	TGTGCCAGCAGTGAAGCCCGAGATGAAAAACTGTTTTTT	CASSEARDEKLFF
.	TRBV13	TRBD1	TRBJ1-2	TGTGCCAGCAGTCACGGGACAGAACACTATGGCTACACCTTC	CASSHGTEHYGYTF
.	TRBV12-3/TRBV12-4	TRBD1	TRBJ2-5	TGTGCCAGCAGCCCGGACAGGGGGCGGGAGGAGACCCAGTACTTC	CASSPDRGREETQYF
.	TRBV12-3/TRBV12-4	.	TRBJ2-5	TGTGCCAGCAGTTTAAGGGCCCTCAAAGGGACCCAGTACTTC	CASSLRALKGTQYF
.	TRBV2	TRBD1	TRBJ1-1	TGTGCCACCCAGGGTTCCGGACAGGGGGCAACTGAAGCTTTCTTT	CATQGSGQGATEAFF
.	TRBV7-2	TRBD2	TRBJ2-5	TGTGCCAGCAGCCGCGGGGGGTACCAAGAGACCCAGTACTTC	CASSRGGYQETQYF
.	TRBV27	.	TRBJ1-6	TGTGCCAGCAGTCCAACCGACCCTAGTCTCTATAATTCACCCCTCCACTTT	CASSPTDPSLYNSPLHF
few	TRBV12-3/TRBV12-4	TRBD1	TRBJ1-2	TGTGCCAGCAGTCGCCGGGACAGGGAATTGAGTGGCTACACCTTC	CASSRRDRELSGYTF
few	TRBV6-5	TRBD2	TRBJ2-1	TGTGCCAGCAGTTACTCGATGCAGCGGGGCTCTGAGCAGTTCTTC	CASSYSMQRGSEQFF
.	TRBV12-3/TRBV12-4	TRBD1	TRBJ1-2	TGTGCCAGCAGCCTAGGACAGGGGGCGAACTATGGCTACACCTTC	CASSLGQGANYGYTF
few	TRBV7-3	.	TRBJ2-3	TGTGCCAGCAGGGCTAGCAACACAGATACGCAGTATTTT	CASRASNTDTQYF
.	TRBV7-6	.	TRBJ1-1	TGTGCCAGCAGCTTCTCTCGGGTTAACACTGAAGCTTTCTTT	CASSFSRVNTEAFF
.	TRBV6-5	.	TRBJ1-2	TGTGCCAGCAGTAGGGGCCCAGCGGGCTACACCTTC	CASSRGPAGYTF
few	TRBV7-2	TRBD1	TRBJ1-4	TGTGCCAGCAGCCGGAGACAGGGGGCGAATGAAAAACTGTTTTTT	CASSRRQGANEKLFF
once	TRBV4-2	.	TRBJ1-5	TGTGCCAGCAGCCAAGGGGGTTTGAGGACTAGCAATCAGCCCCAGCATTTT	CASSQGGLRTSNQPQHF
.	TRBV25-1	.	TRBJ1-2	TGTGCCAGCAGTGAAAAAGGGAAGGGTGAATATGGCTACACCTTC	CASSEKGKGEYGYTF
.	TRBV15	.	TRBJ1-4	TGTGCCACCAGCAGAGATCGTGGAAGAGCAACTAATGAAAAACTGTTTTTT	CATSRDRGRATNEKLFF
few	TRBV28	TRBD1	TRBJ1-1	TGTGCCAGCAGTTTGACAGGGGTAGGCGGCACTGAAGCTTTCTTT	CASSLTGVGGTEAFF
.	TRBV20-1	.	TRBJ2-3	TGCAGTGCTACCCTTTCAACAGGGCTACGCACAGATACGCAGTATTTT	CSATLSTGLRTDTQYF
.	TRBV4-2	.	TRBJ2-2	TGTGCCAGCATCTCTGGGGCCGGGGAGTTGTTTTTT	CASISGAGELFF
few	TRBV6-6	.	TRBJ1-1	TGTGCCAGCAGTTACTCGACTGAAGCTTTCTTT	CASSYSTEAFF
few	TRBV7-2	.	TRBJ1-6	TGTGCCAGCTACCAGGAGGGAGTACATAATTCACCCCTCCACTTT	CASYQEGVHNSPLHF
once	TRBV20-1	.	TRBJ1-4	TGCAGTGCTAGAGATCGGAGCATATCCAATGAAAAACTGTTATTT	CSARDRSISNEKLLF
few	TRBV7-2	.	TRBJ1-4	TGTGCCAGCAGCAAAGGGTCGGTTAATGAAAAACTGTTTTTT	CASSKGSVNEKLFF
.	TRBV29-1	.	TRBJ1-2	TGCAGCGTTGCAAGTGGTGGCTACACCTTC	CSVASGGYTF
.	TRBV7-6	.	TRBJ1-6	TGTGCCAGCAGCTTAGAAGGCGATCCTAATTCACCCCTCCACTTT	CASSLEGDPNSPLHF
few	TRBV27	.	TRBJ1-5	TGTGCCAGCAGCTTCTCGGACAGAGCAAATCAGCCCCAGCATTTT	CASSFSDRANQPQHF